This T cell receptor beta chain emerged from a study of blood T cell repertoires in COVID-19 (dated by TCRdb to between 2020 and 2021). Regarding the research as a whole: Samples covering the acute and convalescent phases of COVID-19 were provided by collaborators in the United States, Italy and Spain. The prospective study material was composed of cDNA or gDNA derived from T cells, B-cell-depleted T cells, or PBMCs. The samples were drawn from two sources: the first 160 participants of the ongoing ImmuneRACE study, and about 1,300 subjects contributed by 6 global collaborators. A freely available public database, intended as a resource for researchers studying the immune response to SARS-CoV-2, is where the repertoires were released. Where available, HLA class I and class II types were obtained from metadata supplied by the sample provider rather than from assay-based typing. Sample metadata almost always included a de-identified subject ID, COVID-19 status, age in years and sex. Subjects who had been exposed to COVID-19, were actively infected with it, or had recovered from it provided the deeply sampled blood TCRbeta repertoires that made up the dataset. What the research found in general, with its limitations: The quantity of clinical and demographic metadata differed by source and by participant and was supplied without curation.

In the prospective study, participants were roughly 18 to 95 years old, resided in fewer than 25 geographic areas of the United States, and were enrolled through a virtual design. To assign participants to cohorts, the prospective study relied on clinical history that participants themselves reported in a screening survey and a study questionnaire. Mobile phlebotomists in the prospective study collected whole blood, serum and a nasopharyngeal or oropharyngeal swab from every participant. Additional blood draws and questionnaires over an approximately two-month period could optionally be provided by prospective study participants. Prospective study blood samples were shipped either frozen or at room temperature before DNA extraction. For this clone: Its antigen is not yet known. No base-level quality is on record; no much larger clone is a single base apart.

TCRbeta CDR3 regions were amplified from genomic DNA using the immunoSEQ Assay, a bias-controlled multiplex PCR. Regarding the original processing steps: Within the assay, amplification of reference gene primers was used to estimate how many nucleated cells each sample contained. Sequence reads were collapsed and filtered to measure the absolute abundance of every unique TCRbeta CDR3 rearrangement. For each sample, productive Simpson clonality was calculated as the square root of Simpson's diversity index across productive rearrangements. TCRdb mirrors the immuneACCESS table, restricted to in-frame sequences. Some clones are absent from its copies; in checked studies, under half trace to an unresolved V gene, and the reason for the others is unknown. That table gives V, J and clone size, and the DNA gave D and trimming. This sample is represented by approximately 160,000 clones; around 88% of them were singletons. The top ten hold 3.6% of the sample.

The receptor's source is a woman aged 50 to 60 in a cohort exposed to, infected with or recovered from COVID-19 (not recorded which). The sample taken for sequencing was PBMCs or T cells enriched from blood (not recorded which).

The sequence in DNA is TGCAGTTATAGAAAAGGACAGCAAGAGACCCAGTACTTC. This gives the protein CSYRKGQQETQYF. This chain is built from TRBV29-1 and TRBJ2-5; D gene: possibly TRBD1, on 6 matching bases. The germline V gene encodes CDR1 SQVTM and CDR2 ANQGSEA. The CDR3 covers 13 residues, taking in both the cysteine and the phenylalanine. This entry keeps only the CDR3 DNA: 39 bases, framed from base 1.